Following are 32 T cell receptor beta chains from one sample sequenced in a study of human T cells and chemical hapten exposure. TCRdb processed the RACE reads anew with MiXCR; each CDR3 protein has one entry. The sample yields about 85,000 distinct CDR3 sequences, approximately 10% seen once. Specified time point: patch test 2, 6 weeks after DPC sensitization. Treatment denoted: therapeutic diphenylcyclopropenone sensitization with weekly scalp DPC. Sequencing was performed on whole blood, taken in connection with sensitization to the hapten diphenylcyclopropenone (DPC). Receptor source: a man aged 18 to 29 with alopecia areata. Some clones in this sample may be carry-over from other donors' samples.

V is TRBV7-2 and J is TRBJ1-5, with D uncertain. The CDR3 loop spans 15 amino acids. With 1 base removed from V and 5 bases from J, the gap between germline ends came to 12 bases. Germline V gene lookup returns CDR1 SGHTA and CDR2 FQGNSA. CDR3 amino acids: CASSLGSADYQPQHF. DNA of the CDR3: TGTGCCAGCAGCTTAGGGTCGGCGGATTATCAGCCCCAGCATTTT.

This chain links TRBV11-2 with TRBJ1-2; D might be TRBD1 (6 bases). CDR3 length: 13 residues. The V gene's germline CDR1 is SGHAT and CDR2 FQNNGV. V lost 2 bases and J 3 bases, leaving 7 bases between the germline ends. In DNA, the CDR3 is TGTGCCAGCAGCTTATACAGGGACTATGGCTACACCTTC. Translating it yields CASSLYRDYGYTF.

The V call is TRBV6-2 or TRBV6-3, the J call TRBJ2-7; tentatively, D is TRBD2 (5 bases). In germline, CDR1 is MNHEY, CDR2 SVGEGT. V was clipped by 6 bases and J by 2 bases, with 11 bases between them. The CDR3 contains 13 residues. CDR3 amino acids: CASRTGVPYEQYV. DNA of the CDR3: TGTGCCAGCAGGACCGGGGTCCCCTACGAGCAGTACGTC.

The chain couples TRBV11-2 to TRBJ2-4; a possible D gene is TRBD2 (5 bases). The germline gives CDR1 SGHAT, CDR2 FQNNGV. This CDR3 is 15 amino acids long. Trimming pared 1 base from V and 5 bases from J, leaving 12 bases between. CDR3 nucleotide sequence: TGTGCCAGCAGCTTAGGGGTGGGGAGCCAAAACATTCAGTACTTC. It yields the protein CASSLGVGSQNIQYF.

The rearrangement joins TRBV10-3 to TRBJ1-1; D call uncertain. Trimming took off 6 bases at V and 1 base at J, with 15 bases between the two ends. The germline V gene encodes CDR1 ENHRY and CDR2 SYGVKD. The CDR3 has 15 amino acids. The CDR3 loop reads CAIRDNTGANTEAFF. CDR3 nucleotides: TGTGCCATCAGAGACAACACGGGAGCGAACACTGAAGCTTTCTTT.

This chain connects TRBV20-1 to TRBJ2-1; D may be TRBD2 (5 bases). There are 15 residues in the CDR3. Trimming left V 6 bases short and J 4 bases short, with 19 bases between. Per the germline V gene, CDR1 is DFQATT and CDR2 is SNEGSKA (reference sequence). CDR3 nucleotide sequence: TGCAGTGCCCCAAACCCGGGGTCGGCTTACAATGAGCAGTTCTTC. Protein product: CSAPNPGSAYNEQFF.

This clonotype was seen more than once but under ten times. V usage is TRBV11-1 and J usage is TRBJ1-6; 8 nucleotides agree with TRBD1. Germline V CDR1 and CDR2: SGHAT, FQDESV (reference sequence). CDR3 length: 12 residues. Trimming took 4 bases from V and 14 from J; bases not matched to a gene: 4. Written as DNA, the CDR3 is TGTGCCAGCAGCTGGGACAGGTTGTCCCTCCACTTT. Translating gives CASSWDRLSLHF.

There are many counts of this clonotype. The chain combines TRBV29-1 with TRBJ2-7, with unresolved D. Germline V gene data show CDR1 as SQVTM and CDR2 as ANQGSEA. This CDR3 spans 11 amino acids. Trimming cost V 1 base and J 4 bases, with 5 bases left between them. The CDR3 reads CSVEARYEQYV. CDR3 bases: TGCAGCGTTGAAGCCCGATACGAGCAGTACGTC.

This clonotype has only a few counts. The chain links TRBV7-2 to TRBJ1-3; D unclear. The CDR3 length is 13 residues. V lost 2 bases and J lost 4, with 6 bases in between. The germline V gene encodes CDR1 SGHTA and CDR2 FQGNSA. CDR3 protein: CASSLYSGNTIYF. CDR3 bases: TGTGCCAGCAGCTTATACAGCGGAAACACCATATATTTT.

This rearrangement joins TRBV21-1 to TRBJ2-1. TRBV21-1 represents a pseudogene. The CDR3 is 10 residues long. The CDR3 protein is CASSNYEQFF. The CDR3, as DNA: TGTGCCAGCAGCAATTATGAGCAGTTCTTC.

This clonotype was observed a few times. This chain joins TRBV29-1 and TRBJ2-3; 7 bases are a match to TRBD2. The V gene's germline CDR1 is SQVTM and CDR2 ANQGSEA. This CDR3 comprises 15 residues. With V trimmed by 7 bases and J by 4 bases, 14 bases remained unmatched. CDR3 nucleotides: TGCAGCGGTGCGCGCGCGGGGGACCCCCCAGATACGCAGTATTTT. This gives the protein CSGARAGDPPDTQYF.

This clonotype has just a few counts. The gene calls are TRBV7-6 and TRBJ2-5, with 8 bases aligning to TRBD1. The CDR3 runs 13 residues. CDR1 is SGHVS, CDR2 FNYEAQ, per germline. Unmatched junction bases numbered 5, after V lost 6 bases and J lost 5 bases. CDR3 nucleotides: TGTGCCAGCAGAAAGACAGGGGTGGAGACCCAGTACTTC. Amino acids: CASRKTGVETQYF.

This clonotype has a count of ten or more. The chain carries TRBV11-2 and TRBJ1-1; D possibly corresponds to TRBD1 (5 bases). The CDR3 loop spans 14 amino acids. Germline V gene data show CDR1 as SGHAT and CDR2 as FQNNGV. V lost 3 bases, J lost 4 bases, and 12 bases lay in between. CDR3: CASSLGRSSTEAFF. In DNA form, the CDR3 reads TGTGCCAGCAGCTTGGGACGGTCTTCCACTGAAGCTTTCTTT.

In this sample, this clonotype turned up a few times. The chain employs TRBV3-1 and TRBJ1-2; unclear D gene. CDR1 LGHDT and CDR2 YNNKEL come from the germline V gene (reference sequence). Trimming left V 2 bases short and J 4 bases short, with 11 bases between. The CDR3 runs 14 residues. CDR3 loop: CASSQPGTPYGYTF. The CDR3 DNA sequence: TGTGCCAGCAGCCAACCAGGAACCCCCTATGGCTACACCTTC.

This clonotype was counted at least ten times. This chain uses TRBV12-5 with TRBJ1-5; tentative D call: TRBD1 (6 bases). V dropped 7 bases and J dropped 7 bases, with 14 bases sitting between them. Germline CDR1 is LGHNT and CDR2 is FRNRAP. The CDR3 length is 13 residues. Written as DNA, the CDR3 is TGTGCTAGTGCCCCCGGGGGCAGCCAGCCCCAGCATTTT. This gives the protein CASAPGGSQPQHF.

A single count supports this clonotype. The chain employs TRBV14 and TRBJ1-1, with unresolved D. CDR3 length: 14 amino acids. CDR1 SGHDN and CDR2 FVKESK come from the germline V gene. The germline V and J ends were trimmed by 0 bases and 3 bases, with 8 bases remaining between them. In DNA, the CDR3 is TGTGCCAGCAGCCAAGAAATCAGGTACACTGAAGCTTTCTTT. This gives the protein CASSQEIRYTEAFF.

This clonotype was seen many times. This rearrangement joins TRBV7-9 to TRBJ2-7; tentative D call: TRBD1 (6 bases). The CDR3 runs 14 residues. Germline CDR1 is SEHNR and CDR2 is FQNEAQ (reference sequence). V lost 3 bases to trimming and J lost 6 bases, with 15 bases between them. CDR3 sequence: CASSFAKDSLEQYV. For the CDR3, the DNA is TGTGCCAGCAGCTTCGCCAAGGACAGCCTCGAGCAGTACGTC.

The genes are TRBV19 and TRBJ2-7, with a tentative D call TRBD1 (5 bases). The CDR3 covers 13 residues. Trimming took 7 bases from V and 3 from J, leaving 13 bases between them. Per germline, CDR1 LNHDA and CDR2 SQIVND (reference sequence). CDR3 DNA sequence: TGTGCCAGTACTCCCTACAGGAACTACGAGCAGTACTTC. It codes for CASTPYRNYEQYF.

This clonotype has a count of ten or more. The chain joins TRBV19 to TRBJ1-5; D perhaps matches TRBD1 (6 bases). V lost 8 bases to trimming and J lost 0 bases, with 20 bases between them. Germline lookup yields CDR1 LNHDA and CDR2 SQIVND (reference sequence). The CDR3 length is 17 residues. CDR3 DNA sequence: TGTGCCAGTCGACCCGCTAGGGGGTCGGGTAGCAATCAGCCCCAGCATTTT. It specifies CASRPARGSGSNQPQHF.

This clonotype appeared many times. In nucleotides, the CDR3 is TGCGCCAGCAGCCAAGGGACAGGGGACACTGAAGCTTTCTTT. Translated: CASSQGTGDTEAFF. The chain couples TRBV4-3 to TRBJ1-1, with TRBD1 matching over 9 bases. Germline CDR1 is LGHNA and CDR2 is YSLEER. The CDR3 has 14 amino acids. J was trimmed by 3 bases and V by 1 base; bases with no gene match: 0.

This rearrangement joins TRBV29-1 to TRBJ1-6; the D is unclear. The germline V and J ends were trimmed by 5 bases and 8 bases, with 13 bases remaining between them. The germline V gene has CDR1 SQVTM and CDR2 ANQGSEA. The CDR3 totals 13 residues. The chain's CDR3 is CSVSEGRDSPLHF. CDR3 coding DNA: TGCAGCGTTAGCGAAGGAAGGGATTCACCCCTCCACTTT.

At least ten counts were recorded for this clonotype. The rearrangement uses TRBV12-3 or TRBV12-4 and TRBJ2-3; possibly TRBD2 for D (5 bases). CDR3 length: 13 residues. V shed 5 bases and J shed 3 bases, with 9 bases lying between them. The CDR3 region is CASSPRATDTQYF. DNA for the CDR3: TGTGCCAGCAGTCCGAGGGCGACAGATACGCAGTATTTT.

At least ten counts were recorded for this clonotype. V usage is TRBV20-1 and J usage is TRBJ2-1, with no clear D. The CDR3 covers 15 residues. Germline-derived CDR1 and CDR2 are DFQATT and SNEGSKA (reference sequence). V was clipped by 1 base and J by 2 bases, with 12 bases between them. The chain's CDR3 is CSARAADDPYNEQFF. CDR3 DNA sequence: TGCAGTGCTAGAGCGGCCGACGACCCCTACAATGAGCAGTTCTTC.

The table lists this clonotype with many counts. This chain links TRBV18 with TRBJ2-3; possible D gene TRBD2, 6 bases. Trimming cost V 6 bases and J 4 bases, with 23 bases left between them. This CDR3 is built from 17 residues. The germline gives CDR1 KGHSH, CDR2 LQKENI. Written as DNA, the CDR3 is TGTGCCAGCTCGACCAAAAACTTACCCCGCGGGGCAGATACGCAGTATTTT. It codes for CASSTKNLPRGADTQYF.

The V and J genes are TRBV11-2 and TRBJ2-2, with 10 bases that match TRBD1. From germline, CDR1 is SGHAT and CDR2 FQNNGV. The J segment lost 4 bases and the V segment lost 0 bases, leaving 5 bases of the junction unmatched. CDR3 length: 17 residues. CDR3 sequence reads: CASSLDPGQGITGELFF. The CDR3, as DNA: TGTGCCAGCAGCTTAGATCCGGGACAGGGGATCACCGGGGAGCTGTTTTTT.

This clonotype came up many times. The chain recombines TRBV7-2 with TRBJ2-5; D unresolved. V was cut by 1 base and J by 5 bases, with 14 bases left in between. The CDR3 is 15 amino acids. From germline, CDR1 is SGHTA and CDR2 FQGNSA. CDR3 nucleotide sequence: TGTGCCAGCAGCTTAGTTCGAGAGATGGGGGAGACCCAGTACTTC. Translating gives CASSLVREMGETQYF.

The sample holds a few counts of this clonotype. The chain couples TRBV29-1 to TRBJ2-3; 7 nucleotides line up with TRBD1. Germline V gene sequence: CDR1 SQVTM, CDR2 ANQGSEA. The CDR3 sequence is 12 residues long. After removal of 6 bases from V and 4 bases from J, the junction contained 4 bases not matched to a gene. The CDR3 bases are TGCAGCGTCCTGACAGGGTCAGATACGCAGTATTTT. Encoded protein: CSVLTGSDTQYF.

The table lists this clonotype with a few counts. The V call is TRBV5-6, the J call TRBJ1-2, with TRBD1 matching 10 bases. V dropped 3 bases and J dropped 4; count of bases not matched to a gene: 12. This CDR3 comprises 17 residues. The V gene's germline CDR1 is SGHDT and CDR2 YYEEEE. This CDR3 reads CASSYPGTGAKGYGYTF. In DNA form, the CDR3 reads TGTGCCAGCAGCTATCCCGGGACAGGGGCAAAAGGCTATGGCTACACCTTC.

This rearrangement joins TRBV3-2 to TRBJ1-5; the D segment call TRBD1 is taken from the table without a DNA check. TRBV3-2 is shown as a pseudogene. This CDR3 has 16 residues. The CDR3 region is CASSRTGRNSNQPQHF. In DNA, the CDR3 is TGTGCCAGCAGCCGGACGGGACGGAATAGCAATCAGCCCCAGCATTTT.

The sample holds a few counts of this clonotype. The J gene is TRBJ1-1, the V gene TRBV9; 7 bases are a match to TRBD1. Trimming took 4 bases from V and 4 from J; bases not matched to a gene: 10. Germline lookup yields CDR1 SGDLS and CDR2 YYNGEE. This CDR3 contains 15 residues. CDR3 nucleotide sequence: TGTGCCAGCAGCCCCCACCCCGACAGGGCCACTGAAGCTTTCTTT. It codes for CASSPHPDRATEAFF.

The V gene is TRBV6-5, the J gene TRBJ1-1; 9 nucleotides agree with TRBD1. J gave up 5 bases and V 4 bases, and 5 bases lay outside the gene matches. This CDR3 is 14 amino acids long. Germline values: CDR1 MNHEY, CDR2 SVGAGI. CDR3 bases: TGTGCCAGCAGTTCCAGACAGGGGGGGACTGAAGCTTTCTTT. It codes for CASSSRQGGTEAFF.

The rearrangement uses TRBV27 and TRBJ2-7; D is perhaps TRBD1 or TRBD2 (6 bases each). V was pared by 7 bases and J by 4 bases, with 14 bases between. CDR1 MNHEY and CDR2 SMNVEV come from the germline V gene (reference sequence). The CDR3 consists of 13 residues. As DNA, the CDR3 is TGTGCCAGCACTCGGGGGCCCCAATACGAGCAGTACTTC. It yields the protein CASTRGPQYEQYF.